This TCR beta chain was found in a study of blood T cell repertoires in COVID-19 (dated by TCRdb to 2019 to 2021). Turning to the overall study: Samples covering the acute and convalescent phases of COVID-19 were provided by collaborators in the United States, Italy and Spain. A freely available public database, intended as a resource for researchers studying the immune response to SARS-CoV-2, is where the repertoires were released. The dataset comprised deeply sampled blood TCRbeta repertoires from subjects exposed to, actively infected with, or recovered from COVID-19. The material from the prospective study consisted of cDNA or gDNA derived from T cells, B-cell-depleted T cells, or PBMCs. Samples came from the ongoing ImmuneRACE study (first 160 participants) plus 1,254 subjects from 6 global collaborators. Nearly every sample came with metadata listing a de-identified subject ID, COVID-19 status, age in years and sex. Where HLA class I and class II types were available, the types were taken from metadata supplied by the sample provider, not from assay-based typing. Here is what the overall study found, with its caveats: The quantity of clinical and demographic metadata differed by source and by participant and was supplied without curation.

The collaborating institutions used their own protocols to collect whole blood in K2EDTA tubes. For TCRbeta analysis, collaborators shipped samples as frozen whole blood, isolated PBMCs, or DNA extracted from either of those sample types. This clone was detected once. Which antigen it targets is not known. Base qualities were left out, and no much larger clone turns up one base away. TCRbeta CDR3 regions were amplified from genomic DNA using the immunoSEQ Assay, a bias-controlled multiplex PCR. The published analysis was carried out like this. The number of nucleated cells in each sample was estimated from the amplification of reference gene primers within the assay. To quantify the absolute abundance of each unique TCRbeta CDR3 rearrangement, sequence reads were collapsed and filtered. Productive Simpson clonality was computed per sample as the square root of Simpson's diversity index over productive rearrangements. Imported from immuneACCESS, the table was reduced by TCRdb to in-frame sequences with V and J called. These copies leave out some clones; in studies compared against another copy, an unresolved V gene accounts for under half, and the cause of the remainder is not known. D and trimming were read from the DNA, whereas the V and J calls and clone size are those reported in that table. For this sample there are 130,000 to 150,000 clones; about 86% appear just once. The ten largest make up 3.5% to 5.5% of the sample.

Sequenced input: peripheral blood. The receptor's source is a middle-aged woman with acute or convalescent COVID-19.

The DNA reads as follows: TGTGCCAGCTCACCAGCAGGCCCCAGCTCCTACAATGAGCAGTTCTTC. This encodes CASSPAGPSSYNEQFF. This receptor chain uses TRBV18 and TRBJ2-1; the D segment cannot be called with confidence. The germline V gene specifies KGHSH as CDR1 and LQKENI as CDR2. Including cysteine and phenylalanine, the CDR3 has 16 amino acids. Only the CDR3 portion is preserved as DNA: 48 bases, with reading frame beginning at the first base. A distance of 11 bases separates the germline ends of V and J, which lose 2 bases and 0 bases respectively.